These T cell receptor beta chains were read from a single sample in a study of blood T cell repertoires in COVID-19. Measured with immunoSEQ multiplex PCR; TCRdb has only the in-frame clones, and not every one. The sample consists of around 80,000 clones, more than 75% of them appearing once. The sequenced sample consisted of peripheral blood. These receptors were collected from a human donor in a cohort sampled during active COVID-19. Each CDR3 is given with its conserved first and last residue. The D gene is left open where the match is weak. A row's size may be missing; if present it is once, few, many or a size class.

V gene	J gene	clone size	D gene	CDR3 protein	CDR3 DNA
TRBV15	TRBJ2-5	NA	TRBD2	CATSREAGGVETQYF	TGTGCCACCAGCAGAGAAGCGGGGGGGGTGGAGACCCAGTACTTC
TRBV7-2	TRBJ1-2	NA	NA	CASSKFGLYGYTF	TGTGCCAGCAGCAAATTTGGGCTCTATGGCTACACCTTC
TRBV5-5	TRBJ2-5	NA	TRBD2	CASSLSWSGGIQTQYF	TGTGCCAGCAGCTTGTCGTGGTCGGGGGGAATACAAACCCAGTACTTC
TRBV5-5	TRBJ2-5	NA	NA	CASSLDIQETQYF	TGTGCCAGCAGCTTGGACATACAAGAGACCCAGTACTTC
TRBV2	TRBJ2-1	few	NA	CASSDVGHYNEQFF	TGTGCCAGCAGTGACGTGGGACACTACAATGAGCAGTTCTTC
TRBV4-1	TRBJ2-1	NA	TRBD1	CASSHPTGGLNNEQFF	TGCGCCAGCAGCCATCCGACAGGGGGCTTAAACAATGAGCAGTTCTTC
TRBV24-1	TRBJ2-2	NA	NA	CATSLAGSAGELFF	TGTGCCACCAGTTTGGCGGGGTCGGCCGGGGAGCTGTTTTTT
TRBV4-1	TRBJ1-5	NA	TRBD1	CASSQYRGPGNQPQHF	TGCGCCAGCAGCCAGTACAGGGGGCCGGGGAATCAGCCCCAGCATTTT
TRBV6-2/TRBV6-3	TRBJ2-7	NA	TRBD2	CASSPGLAGSRYF	TGTGCCAGCAGTCCAGGACTAGCGGGGAGTCGGTACTTC
TRBV3-1/TRBV3-2	TRBJ2-7	NA	NA	CASSQGSLAYEQYF	TGTGCCAGCAGCCAAGGTAGCTTAGCCTACGAGCAGTACTTC
TRBV28	TRBJ2-1	NA	NA	CASSSMTLPSEQFF	TGTGCCAGCAGTTCGATGACTCTCCCTTCTGAGCAGTTCTTC
TRBV7-9	TRBJ2-1	NA	NA	CASSPEGHSYNEQFF	TGTGCCAGCAGCCCTGAGGGCCACTCCTACAATGAGCAGTTCTTC
TRBV5-1	TRBJ2-3	NA	NA	CASSAQTDTQYF	TGCGCCAGCAGCGCTCAGACAGATACGCAGTATTTT
TRBV18	TRBJ2-7	NA	TRBD1	CASSPWTGKGYEQYF	TGTGCCAGCTCACCCTGGACAGGGAAGGGCTACGAGCAGTACTTC
TRBV7-2	TRBJ2-5	NA	NA	CASSLGARPQETQYF	TGTGCCAGCAGCTTAGGGGCCAGACCCCAAGAGACCCAGTACTTC
TRBV9	TRBJ1-5	few	TRBD1	CASRGGQYNSNQPQHF	TGTGCCAGCAGGGGGGGACAGTACAATAGCAATCAGCCCCAGCATTTT
TRBV5-4	TRBJ2-5	NA	TRBD1	CASTTGTGSQYF	TGTGCCAGCACAACCGGGACAGGGTCCCAGTACTTC
TRBV18	TRBJ2-3	NA	TRBD1	CASSPPYGTVGTDTQYF	TGTGCCAGCTCACCACCGTATGGGACAGTCGGCACAGATACGCAGTATTTT
TRBV2	TRBJ2-3	NA	TRBD2	CASSNGGWDTDTQYF	TGTGCCAGCAGTAACGGGGGGTGGGACACAGATACGCAGTATTTT
TRBV12-5	TRBJ1-1	once	TRBD1	CASGWTHPGQGAGGTEAFF	TGTGCTAGTGGTTGGACGCACCCGGGACAGGGGGCAGGGGGCACTGAAGCTTTCTTT
TRBV3-1/TRBV3-2	TRBJ2-3	NA	NA	CASSPPGTSTDTQYF	TGTGCCAGCAGCCCTCCCGGGACAAGCACAGATACGCAGTATTTT
TRBV5-6	TRBJ1-5	NA	NA	CASSLSVNQPQHF	TGTGCCAGCAGCTTGTCCGTCAATCAGCCCCAGCATTTT